This T cell receptor beta chain was profiled in a study of shared T cell receptors in the human thymus (dated by TCRdb to about 2021). Some background on the complete study: The study examined how self-reactive, shared T-cell receptor alpha chains are generated in the human thymus.

CDR1 and CDR2, per the germline V gene, are SGHRS and YFSETQ. V is shortened by 1 base, J by 1 base, and the region joining them spans 8 bases. The CDR3 sequence holds 14 residues, the cysteine and phenylalanine included. The CDR3 DNA has 42 bases and is translated from base 1. With respect to this clone: It lacks a known antigen. Qualities for individual bases were not recorded, and no much larger clone is one base off.

The library was generated by the immunoSEQ multiplex PCR assay. TCRdb holds this immuneACCESS table with in-frame rearrangements only. Some clones are missing; in checked studies, unresolved V genes explain under half, and the rest has no known cause. Within this sample are approximately 490,000 clones, with around 78% of them counted one time only. In total, the top ten clones hold around 0.013% of the sample. This same sample was also part of a study on human thymus T cells. The second source states: Donors were immunologically healthy infants undergoing open corrective cardiac surgery for congenital heart defects in Finland. Thymus tissue was obtained as surgical resects removed during corrective cardiac surgery. Biased V and J gene segment usage appeared to be present in both thymic and peripheral blood repertoires. The related research reported highly overlapping thymic TCR repertoires among unrelated individuals. The study described the TCR alpha and beta repertoires in fewer than 10 infant thymus samples and a handful of matching peripheral blood samples. Donor ages ranged from roughly 6 to 250 days, and the cohort comprised six male and a couple of female infants. Thymocytes were freed from the tissue by mechanical means and kept at -70 degrees C as pellets of roughly 9-30 million cells. Genomic DNA was extracted from frozen cell pellets with a QIAsymphony instrument. The immunoSEQ multiplex PCR assay was used to amplify the TCRB and TCRAD loci from a standardized amount of quality-controlled genomic DNA. The amplicons spanned the V(D)J region and were long enough to cover the CDR3 and allow V and J genes to be identified. The amplicons were sequenced on an Illumina platform via the commercial immunoSEQ service. Primer bias and sequencing errors were corrected using previously described methods, and TCRAD and TCRB definitions followed the IMGT database. Repertoires were analysed with immunoSEQ Analyzer 3.0 and VDJTools, covering basic statistics, V/J segment usage, diversity estimates, rarefaction and pairwise overlap. Diversity was estimated using the Chao1, ChaoE, Efron-Thisted, Shannon and inverse Simpson indices, and was also estimated on datasets down-sampled to the size of the smallest sample. Repertoire overlap was assessed by strict matching of CDR3 nucleotide sequence, V gene and J gene, and clustering was done by Jaccard-based multidimensional scaling. On average, roughly 810,000 unique TCRB clonotypes were obtained from thymus samples, compared with about 84,000 from blood samples.

The sequence came from a boy younger than two with a congenital heart defect. Donor details come from another sample of the same person, matched by shared clones. Sequencing was carried out using thymocytes. Recombination linked TRBV5-1 to TRBJ1-2; the best D guess is TRBD1, with 5 bases matching. The CDR3 region has the sequence CASSLSQGNYGYTF. The nucleotide sequence is given as TGCGCCAGCAGCTTGTCCCAGGGTAACTATGGCTACACCTTC. Where the CDR3 stops, the reference TRBV5-1 and TRBJ1-2 genes take over; the full variable domain is KAGVTQTPRYLIKTRGQQVTLSCSPISGHRSVSWYQQTPGQGLQFLFEYFSETQRNKGNFPGRFSGRQFSNSRSEMNVSTLELGDSALYLCASSLSQGNYGYTFGSGTRLTVV.